This TCR beta chain was captured in a study of blood T cell repertoires in COVID-19. The overall study: Collection of acute and convalescent COVID-19 samples took place in the United States, Italy and Spain. Sample material is recorded as cDNA or gDNA derived from T cells, B-cell-depleted T cells, or PBMCs.

The authors' processing: Reference gene primer amplification gave estimated nucleated cell counts. Using immunoSEQ multiplex PCR, the repertoire was profiled, and TCRdb retains in-frame clones only, with some absent. V, J and clone size are those of that table, while D and trimming were read from the DNA. The sample yields over 85,000 clones, 70% to 90% seen once. Per germline, CDR1 MDHEN and CDR2 SYDVKM. The CDR3 runs to 16 residues. Trimming pared 5 bases from V and 0 bases from J, leaving 14 bases between. The genes are TRBV28 and TRBJ1-3, with D maybe TRBD1 (6 bases). The sequenced material came from peripheral blood. This clonotype originated in a man in his sixties or seventies with acute or convalescent COVID-19. The CDR3 protein is CASSGGGGGSGNTIYF. CDR3 DNA sequence: TGTGCCAGCAGTGGGGGCGGCGGGGGCTCTGGAAACACCATATATTTT.